Listed here is a single TCR beta chain. Original handling: Estimated nucleated cell counts came from reference gene primer amplification. Method: immunoSEQ multiplex PCR; TCRdb's copy keeps in-frame clones and lacks some. V, J and clone size were drawn from that table, and D and trimming were deduced from the DNA. The sample includes a few hundred thousand clones, 80% to 85% seen only once; the top ten take roughly 3.6%. The record originates from a study of blood T cell repertoires in COVID-19. Study-level information: Both acute and convalescent COVID-19 samples were obtained from the United States, Italy and Spain.

Trimming stripped 2 bases from V and 2 bases from J, with 8 bases between. The germline V gene has CDR1 LGHNT and CDR2 FRNRAP. The CDR3 has 14 residues. This TCR came from a man in his forties or fifties who had recovered from COVID-19. The chain couples TRBV12-5 to TRBJ2-3; D remains unclear. Material for sequencing was PBMCs or T cells enriched from blood (not recorded which). The CDR3 loop is CASGLSLTTDTQYF. The CDR3, as DNA: TGTGCTAGTGGTTTGAGCTTAACCACAGATACGCAGTATTTT.